The 3 T cell receptor beta chains below all came from one sample that was sequenced in a study of T cell repertoires in cytomegalovirus infection. TCRdb redid the calling of the reads with MiXCR, one entry per CDR3 protein. The sample holds 630,000 or so distinct CDR3 sequences, 20% to 25% seen once. Source material: CD8+ T cells from PBMCs. The origin of the receptors is a human donor in good health (CMV status not recorded). Some clones in this sample may be carry-over from other donors' samples.

This clonotype came up many times. This chain connects TRBV4-3 to TRBJ2-1, with D possibly TRBD2 on 5 matching bases. Germline V CDR1 and CDR2: LGHNA, YSLEER. The CDR3 length is 16 residues. Trimming removed 4 bases from V and 0 bases from J, with 13 bases in between. The CDR3 is CASSPLDSSSYNEQFF. Here the CDR3 DNA reads TGCGCCAGCAGCCCCCTGGACTCGAGCTCCTACAATGAGCAGTTCTTC.

This clonotype was detected only a few times. The J gene is TRBJ1-1, the V gene TRBV7-9, with D maybe TRBD1 (6 bases). The CDR3 is made up of 14 amino acids. Trimming removed 5 bases at V and 1 base at J, with 11 bases between. Germline loops: CDR1 SEHNR, CDR2 FQNEAQ (reference sequence). CDR3 in amino acids: CASSRGGANTEAFF. CDR3 sequence (DNA): TGTGCCAGCAGCCGAGGGGGGGCGAACACTGAAGCTTTCTTT.

This clonotype was detected only a few times. The rearrangement joins TRBV24-1 to TRBJ2-1; possible D gene TRBD2, 5 bases. The V and J ends lost 4 bases and 7 bases respectively, with 13 bases between them. Germline-derived CDR1 and CDR2 are KGHDR and SFDVKD. The CDR3 contains 14 residues. CDR3 loop: CATSDPSWQNEQFF. The CDR3 region has the DNA TGTGCCACCAGTGACCCTAGCTGGCAGAATGAGCAGTTCTTC.